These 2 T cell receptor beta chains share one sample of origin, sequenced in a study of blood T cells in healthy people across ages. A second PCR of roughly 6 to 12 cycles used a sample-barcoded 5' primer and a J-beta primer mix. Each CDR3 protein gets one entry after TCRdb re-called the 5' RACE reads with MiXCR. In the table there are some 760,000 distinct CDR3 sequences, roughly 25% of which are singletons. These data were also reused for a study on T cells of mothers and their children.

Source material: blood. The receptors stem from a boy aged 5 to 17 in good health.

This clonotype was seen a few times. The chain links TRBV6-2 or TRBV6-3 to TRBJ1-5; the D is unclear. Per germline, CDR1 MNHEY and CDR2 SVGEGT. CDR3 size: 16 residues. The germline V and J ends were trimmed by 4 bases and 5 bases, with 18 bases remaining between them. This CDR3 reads CASSSYHSSSYQPQHF. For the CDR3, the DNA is TGTGCCAGCAGTTCTTATCACAGTTCCTCCTATCAGCCCCAGCATTTT.

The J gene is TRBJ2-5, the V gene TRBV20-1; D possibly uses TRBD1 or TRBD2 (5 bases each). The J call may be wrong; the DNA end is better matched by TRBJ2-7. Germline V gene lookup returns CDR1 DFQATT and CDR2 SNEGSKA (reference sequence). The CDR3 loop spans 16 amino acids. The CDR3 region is CSARDLAGPEGHEQYF. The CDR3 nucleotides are TGCAGTGCTAGAGATCTCGCAGGGCCAGAGGGCCACGAGCAGTACTTC.